This T cell receptor beta chain was captured by sequencing in a study of T cells after yellow fever vaccination. Study background: Researchers used SMART-Seq v4 Ultra Low Input to prepare fractions that had low cell numbers.

They built TCR cDNA with 5'RACE template switching, a step that put in a universal primer site and UMIs. TCRdb re-called the 5' RACE reads through MiXCR, storing one row per CDR3 protein. This sample yields 120,000 or so distinct CDR3 sequences, of which around 15% are seen a single time; approximately 39% belongs to the top ten. Study outcomes and limitations: Compared with primary, the secondary response was weaker and peaked at day 5, not 15.

CDR1 is MNHEY and CDR2 is SVGAGI in the germline V gene. This CDR3 has 14 amino acids. V lost 4 bases and J 3 bases, leaving 13 bases between the germline ends. This clonotype was detected a few times. The antigen remains undetermined. This clonotype originated in a man aged 18 to 35 who received the YFV17D yellow fever vaccine. Specimen: CD8+ T cells sorted from PBMCs, collected 5 days after the yellow fever booster vaccination. The chain recombines TRBV6-5 with TRBJ2-7; maybe TRBD2 (6 bases). Here the CDR3 DNA reads TGTGCCAGCAGTTCCGGACGGGGGAACTACGAGCAGTACTTC. This encodes CASSSGRGNYEQYF.